One sample yielded the 5 T cell receptor beta chains listed below, sequenced in a study of brain T cells in children with intractable seizures. Measured with immunoSEQ multiplex PCR; TCRdb has only the in-frame clones, and not every one. The repertoire includes around 340,000 clones, over 85% of them detected once, and 5.7% sits in the top ten. Time point specified: blood from clinic visit 5 months post-surgery; TSC patient then seizure free. The source was peripheral blood, collected more than 4 months after surgery. Receptor source: a boy in the first two years of life with tuberous sclerosis and intractable seizures.

The chain uses TRBV7-9 and TRBJ1-2, with D possibly being TRBD1 (6 bases). CDR1 is SEHNR and CDR2 is FQNEAQ in the germline V gene (reference sequence). The CDR3 totals 16 residues. Trimming removed 0 bases at V and 6 bases at J, with 17 bases between. The CDR3 DNA reads TGTGCCAGCAGCTTAGCCCGACAGGCACCTCCTCATGGCTACACCTTC. It encodes CASSLARQAPPHGYTF.

About this clone: This may arise from a read error, as a much more abundant clone is one base away. The chain has TRBV5-1 and TRBJ2-3, with 13 bases matching TRBD2. The germline CDR1 and CDR2 sequences are SGHRS and YFSETQ. V trimming: 1 base; J trimming: 8 bases; junction bases outside the gene matches: 7. The CDR3 is made up of 16 amino acids. CDR3 coding DNA: TGCGCCAGCAGCTTGCAAACTAGCGGGGGGGTGGGTACGCAGTATTTT. This translates into CASSLQTSGGVGTQYF.

This chain links TRBV7-2 with TRBJ2-7; D is perhaps TRBD2 (6 bases). From germline, CDR1 is SGHTA and CDR2 FQGNSA. The CDR3 contains 16 residues. Trimming removed 1 base at V and 0 bases at J, with 13 bases between. The CDR3 DNA sequence: TGTGCCAGCAGCTTAGATTCGGGACTGAGCTCCTACGAGCAGTACTTC. Encoded protein: CASSLDSGLSSYEQYF. The full variable domain, in which reference TRBV7-2 and TRBJ2-7 provide the parts outside the CDR3, is GAGVSQSPSNKVTEKGKDVELRCDPISGHTALYWYRQSLGQGLEFLIYFQGNSAPDKSGLPSDRFSAERTGGSVSTLTIQRTQQEDSAVYLCASSLDSGLSSYEQYFGPGTRLTVT.

The chain employs TRBV7-9 and TRBJ2-7, with D perhaps matching TRBD1 (6 bases). V lost 4 bases and J 1 base, leaving 14 bases between the germline ends. Germline-derived CDR1 and CDR2 are SEHNR and FQNEAQ (reference sequence). The CDR3 loop spans 15 amino acids. The CDR3 nucleotides are TGTGCCAGCAGCTCCGGGACATCTTTATCCTACGAGCAGTACTTC. This gives the protein CASSSGTSLSYEQYF.

The CDR3 spells CAWTFGLAGTIMGTQYF. In nucleotides, the CDR3 is TGTGCCTGGACCTTCGGGCTAGCGGGGACAATCATGGGGACCCAGTACTTC. The V call is TRBV30, the J call TRBJ2-5; TRBD2 agrees at 9 bases. Germline CDR1 GTSNPN, CDR2 SVGIG (reference sequence). The ends lost 4 bases at V and 7 bases at J; junction bases unmatched: 19. The CDR3 length is 17 residues.